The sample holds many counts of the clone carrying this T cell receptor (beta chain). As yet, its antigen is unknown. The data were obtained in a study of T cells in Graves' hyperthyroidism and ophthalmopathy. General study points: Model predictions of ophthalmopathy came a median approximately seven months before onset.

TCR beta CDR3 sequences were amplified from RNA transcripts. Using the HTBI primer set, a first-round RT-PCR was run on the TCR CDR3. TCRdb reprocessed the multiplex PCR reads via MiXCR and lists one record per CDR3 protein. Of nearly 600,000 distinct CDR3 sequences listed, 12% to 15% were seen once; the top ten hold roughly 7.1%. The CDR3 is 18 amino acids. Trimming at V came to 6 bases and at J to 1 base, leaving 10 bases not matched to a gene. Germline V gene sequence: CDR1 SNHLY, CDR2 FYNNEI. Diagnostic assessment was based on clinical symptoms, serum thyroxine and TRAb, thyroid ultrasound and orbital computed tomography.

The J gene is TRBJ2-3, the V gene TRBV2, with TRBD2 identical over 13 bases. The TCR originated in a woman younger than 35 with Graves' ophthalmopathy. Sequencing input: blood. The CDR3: CASSPGLAGRGGTDTQYF. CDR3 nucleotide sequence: TGTGCCAGCAGCCCGGGACTAGCGGGGAGAGGGGGCACAGATACGCAGTATTTT.